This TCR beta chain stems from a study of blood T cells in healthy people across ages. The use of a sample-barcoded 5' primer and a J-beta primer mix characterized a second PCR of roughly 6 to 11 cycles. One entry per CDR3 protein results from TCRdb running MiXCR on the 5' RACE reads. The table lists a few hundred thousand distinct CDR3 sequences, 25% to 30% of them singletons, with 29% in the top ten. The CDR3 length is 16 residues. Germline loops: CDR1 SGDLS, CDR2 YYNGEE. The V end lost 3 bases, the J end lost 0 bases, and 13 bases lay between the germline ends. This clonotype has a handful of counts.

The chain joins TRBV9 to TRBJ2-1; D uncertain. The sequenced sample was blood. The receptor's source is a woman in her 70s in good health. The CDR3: CASSARGRASYNEQFF. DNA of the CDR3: TGTGCCAGCAGCGCCCGAGGAAGGGCCTCCTACAATGAGCAGTTCTTC.